This T cell receptor beta chain was recovered during a study of T cell responses to AZD1222 COVID-19 vaccine (TCRdb year 2021). Looking at the study overall: AZD1222 recipients given second doses at about 4 weeks or at about 12 weeks were pooled, since spike-specific TCR depth and breadth were not found to differ between the two schedules. Trial participants were enrolled into age subgroups of 18-55, 56-69 and 70-plus years, which contained about 150, 27 and 61 TCR-sequenced participants, respectively. A total of more than 230 trial participants underwent TCR sequencing, of whom roughly 210 received two doses of AZD1222 and about 26 received two doses of the MenACWY control vaccine. Overall results and qualifications from the work: Reportedly, almost half of the unique spike-specific TCRs recognized epitopes lying outside the regions that are mutated in the B.1.351 and B.1.1.7 variants. Conclusions about previously exposed vaccinees were limited because only six AZD1222 recipients were SARS-CoV-2 seropositive at baseline. CD4 TCRs associated with the vaccine covered the entire spike protein, and the dominant responses were in regions 160-218 and 743-854. In the small 56-69-year group, the increase in depth fell short of significance, most likely because of low power. After two AZD1222 doses, spike-specific TCR breadth and depth were significantly higher than at day 0 and than in MenACWY recipients. Participants were mostly white British and included more females than males, and it was suggested by the authors that clonal diversity may have been underestimated. Because no samples from the day 14 peak response were available, repertoires could be characterized only after the peak T cell response.

A word on this clone: There is no known antigen for this receptor. The record has no base qualities; no much larger clone is one base away.

The CDR3 regions of human TCRbeta chains were subjected to immunosequencing. The authors processed their data as follows. Repertoire TCRs were matched against a reference library of SARS-CoV-2-specific TCRs generated with the MIRA antigen-specificity platform. Breadth meant the fraction of unique TCRs that were SARS-CoV-2-associated, whereas depth meant the fraction of total T cells that were SARS-CoV-2-associated. Using the MIRA data, every spike-specific TCR was mapped to the spike region that the TCR reacted to and assigned to either a CD4 or a CD8 class. Log10-transformed breadth and depth values were compared by one-way ANOVA with Sidak's multiple comparisons tests. Held by TCRdb, this immuneACCESS table contains in-frame sequences only and omits some clones. Under half of the omission traces to an unresolved V gene where checked; the cause of the rest is unknown. V and J calls and clone size follow that table, whereas D and trimming were derived from the DNA. Recorded for this sample are 110,000 to 150,000 clones; roughly 92% of them occurred a single time. Under 6.5% of the sample goes to the ten largest clones.

Sequences GTSNPN (CDR1) and SVGIG (CDR2) are obtained from the germline V gene (reference sequence). The trim is 0 bases for V and 4 bases for J, with a gap of 12 bases between the germline ends. The CDR3 spans 14 residues, from the cysteine through the phenylalanine. Only the CDR3 DNA is retained, 42 bases long and in frame from the first base. Per the publication, the time point label means: baseline before first vaccination. Vaccinee samples were obtained from the UK trials COV001 and COV002, which included a single-blind randomized controlled phase 2/3 trial of AZD1222 (ChAdOx1 nCoV-19) in healthy adults. For TCRbeta chain sequencing, PBMC samples were collected from trial participants at day 0 and at day 28 after the second dose.

Here the chain combines TRBV30 and TRBJ1-1; a weak D assignment points to TRBD1 (6 bases agree). This TCR was recovered from an adult in good health. Sample: peripheral blood, taken on day 0 of AZD1222 vaccination. In nucleotide form, the sequence is TGTGCCTGGAGTGTAAGCAGAGGGGGCACTGAAGCTTTCTTT. This encodes CAWSVSRGGTEAFF.